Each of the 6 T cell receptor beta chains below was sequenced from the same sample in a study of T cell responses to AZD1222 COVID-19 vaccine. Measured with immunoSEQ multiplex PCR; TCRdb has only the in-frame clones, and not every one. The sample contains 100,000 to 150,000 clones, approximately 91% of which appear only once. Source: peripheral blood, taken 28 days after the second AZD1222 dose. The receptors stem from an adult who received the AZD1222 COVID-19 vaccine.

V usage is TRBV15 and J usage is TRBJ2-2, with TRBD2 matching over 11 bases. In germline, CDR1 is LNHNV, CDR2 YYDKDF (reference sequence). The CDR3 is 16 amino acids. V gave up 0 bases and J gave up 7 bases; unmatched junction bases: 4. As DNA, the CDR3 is TGTGCCACCAGCAGAGAACTAGCGGGAGCCAGCGGGGAGCTGTTTTTT. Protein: CATSRELAGASGELFF.

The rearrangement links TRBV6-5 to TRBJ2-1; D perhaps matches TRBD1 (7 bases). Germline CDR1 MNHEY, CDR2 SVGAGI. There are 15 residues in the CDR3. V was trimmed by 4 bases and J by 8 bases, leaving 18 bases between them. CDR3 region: CASSLSPGGGDEQFF. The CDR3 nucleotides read TGTGCCAGCAGTTTATCCCCAGGGGGAGGCGATGAGCAGTTCTTC.

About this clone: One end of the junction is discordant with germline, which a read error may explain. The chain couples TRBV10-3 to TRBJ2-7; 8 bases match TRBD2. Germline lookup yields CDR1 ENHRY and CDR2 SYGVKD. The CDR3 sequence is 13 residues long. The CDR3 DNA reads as TGCTCGGGAGGGAACAAGAGCCGGAGCGAGCAGTACTTC. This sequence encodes CSGGNKSRSEQYF.

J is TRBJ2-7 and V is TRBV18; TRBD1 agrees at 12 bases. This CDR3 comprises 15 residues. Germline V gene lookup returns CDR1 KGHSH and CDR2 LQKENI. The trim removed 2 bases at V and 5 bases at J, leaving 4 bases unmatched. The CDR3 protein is CASSPMGQGAHEQYF. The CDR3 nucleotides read TGTGCCAGCTCACCAATGGGACAGGGGGCCCACGAGCAGTACTTC.

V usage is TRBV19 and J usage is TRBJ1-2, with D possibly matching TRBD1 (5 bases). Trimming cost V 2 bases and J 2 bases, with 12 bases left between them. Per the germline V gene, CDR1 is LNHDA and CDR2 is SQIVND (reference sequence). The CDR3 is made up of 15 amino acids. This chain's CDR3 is CASSISDRGNYGYTF. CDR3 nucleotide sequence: TGTGCCAGTAGTATAAGTGACAGAGGCAACTATGGCTACACCTTC.

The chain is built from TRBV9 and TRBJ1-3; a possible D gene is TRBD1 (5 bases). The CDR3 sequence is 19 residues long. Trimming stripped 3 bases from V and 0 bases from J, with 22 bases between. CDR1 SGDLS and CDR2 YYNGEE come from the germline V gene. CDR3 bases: TGTGCCAGCAGCGCGAGAATCCGGGGCTCAACCTACTCTGGAAACACCATATATTTT. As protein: CASSARIRGSTYSGNTIYF.